The present entry profiles one TCR beta chain with its context. Other DNA sequences from this sample encode an identical CDR3 as well. This sample is part of a study of cytomegalovirus exposure and HLA in healthy donors. V was trimmed by 2 bases and J by 0 bases, leaving 7 bases between them. The germline gives CDR1 SGHRS, CDR2 YFSETQ. The CDR3 extends over 14 amino acids. The primer mix had 60 Vbeta and 13 Jbeta primers. Repertoires were generated with immunoSEQ multiplex PCR, while TCRdb's copy carries only in-frame clones and drops some. The data contain 150,000 to 200,000 clones, more than 65% of them singletons.

The V gene is TRBV5-1, the J gene TRBJ2-3; perhaps TRBD2 as D (5 bases). The sequencing input was PBMCs. The clonotype was recovered from a man aged 50 or older in good health and CMV-seronegative. DNA of the CDR3: TGCGCCAGCAGCTTTTCGGGAAGCACAGATACGCAGTATTTT. This gives the protein CASSFSGSTDTQYF.